This TCR beta chain stems from a study of control samples from healthy donors and cancer patients. This table comes from immunoSEQ multiplex PCR, and its TCRdb copy is limited to in-frame clones, with some not included. The table records around 130,000 clones, 93% of them present only once. The germline V gene has CDR1 SGHRS and CDR2 YFSETQ. This CDR3 spans 16 amino acids. Between the trimmed V and J ends, which lost 0 bases and 9 bases, there was a span of 19 bases. This chain links TRBV5-1 with TRBJ2-1; D may be TRBD1 (5 bases). The clonotype was recovered from a man aged 45-65 years with head and neck cancer. Source material: PBMCs. The chain's CDR3 is CASSLADTSGLGEQFF. CDR3 coding DNA: TGCGCCAGCAGCTTGGCCGACACATCAGGGTTGGGTGAGCAGTTCTTC.